This T cell receptor (beta chain) was sequenced in a study of low-dose radiotherapy and immunotherapy resistance in tumors (dated by TCRdb to the early 2020s). About the full investigation: Cohort 1 received 0.5 Gy per fraction every 2 weeks, with a prescribed total PTV dose of 6.5 Gy. Cohort 2 received 1 Gy per fraction every two weeks, with a total of 13 Gy over 26 weeks. Patients were given nivolumab as a 240 mg flat dose every two weeks and ipilimumab at 1 mg/kg every six weeks, with both drugs delivered intravenously. Intravenous cyclophosphamide at 200 mg/m2 was administered every two weeks, one day ahead of each radiation and immunotherapy administration. Aspirin 300 mg was taken orally once daily by patients for four cycles, starting on cycle 1 day 1. First-strand cDNA was synthesized with Superscript III and a set of TRAV- and TRBV-specific primers, covering both TCRalpha and TCRbeta chains. Randomization of trial participants into treatment groups was not performed. The translational analysis covered eight patients: three from the first dose cohort and the first five from the second dose cohort.

Sample time point, as interpreted from the label and publication: after trial treatment. The sample's treatment or condition label, decoded: LDRT plus nivolumab, ipilimumab, low-dose cyclophosphamide and aspirin (RACIN trial). The donors came from RACIN, which was a single-arm phase I dose-escalation trial that paired nivolumab and ipilimumab with aspirin, low-dose cyclophosphamide and low-dose radiotherapy. To be eligible, a patient needed to have an advanced solid tumor that was TIL-negative. TCRdb records Illumina HiSeq 2500 as the sequencer. TCRs were amplified with Phusion for around 20 PCR cycles using a constant-region primer together with the adapter attached to the V primers. Isolated mRNA was amplified with the MessageAmp II aRNA Amplification Kit, using a roughly 15-hour in vitro transcription at 37°C. The Dynabeads mRNA DIRECT Purification Kit was used to isolate the mRNA for TCR sequencing. Indexed Illumina adapters were added in a second Phusion PCR of 20 to 25 cycles, and the PCR products were purified with AMPure XP beads. Regarding the original processing steps: Using custom Perl scripts, TCR sequences that encoded the same protein were pooled, out-of-frame sequences were dropped, and the abundance of each clonotype was calculated. Any TCR sequence backed by just one read was left out of the analysis. Among the metrics used to describe the repertoires were Shannon entropy, Gini index, clonality, richness, and the frequency of TCRs shared between repertoires. TCRdb reanalyzed the raw reads on its own, using fastp at Q25 for trimming and MiXCR for clone calling, and kept in-frame beta chains. For every CDR3 protein sequence, its rows merge into one entry that carries the most common genes and DNA. The V and J calls, along with clone size, are taken from TCRdb and not from the paper's own processing. A total of about 52,000 distinct CDR3 sequences appear in this sample, approximately 31% of them only once. Of the sample, 8.2% is held by the ten largest clones.

In its sample, this clonotype was seen once. It lacks a known antigen. The sample holds no much larger clone one base away, and base qualities are not on file. On its own, one read is weak support. This specimen was PBMCs, taken after low-dose radiotherapy plus immunotherapy. The receptor comes from a male donor with rectosigmoid adenocarcinoma.

CDR3 region: CATVRGSNEQYF. The DNA sequence follows: TGTGCCACAGTCAGGGGTAGCAACGAGCAGTACTTC. The sequence links TRBV6-5 to TRBJ2-7, with TRBD1 perhaps the D gene, on 6 matching bases. CDR1 and CDR2 are read off the germline V gene as MNHEY and SVGAGI. V loses 10 bases, J loses 5 bases, and the germline ends lie 15 bases apart. From the cysteine up to the phenylalanine, the CDR3 has a length of 12 residues. Kept here is only the CDR3 DNA, which spans 36 bases and is read in frame from base 1.